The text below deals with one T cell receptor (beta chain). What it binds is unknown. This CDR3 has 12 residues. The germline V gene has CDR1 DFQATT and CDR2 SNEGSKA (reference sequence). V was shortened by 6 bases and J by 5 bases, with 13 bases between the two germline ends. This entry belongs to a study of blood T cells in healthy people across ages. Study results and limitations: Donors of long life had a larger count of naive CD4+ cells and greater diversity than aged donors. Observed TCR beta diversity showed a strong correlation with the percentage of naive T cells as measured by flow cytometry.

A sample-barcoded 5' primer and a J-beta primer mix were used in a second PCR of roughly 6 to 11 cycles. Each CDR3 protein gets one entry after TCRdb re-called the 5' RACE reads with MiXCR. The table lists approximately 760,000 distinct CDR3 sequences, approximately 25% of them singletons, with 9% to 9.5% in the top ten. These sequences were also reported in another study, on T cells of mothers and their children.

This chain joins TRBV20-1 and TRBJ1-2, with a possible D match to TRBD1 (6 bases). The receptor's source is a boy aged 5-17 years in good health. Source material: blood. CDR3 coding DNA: TGCAGTGCAATGAAGCAGGGGTATGGCTACACCTTC. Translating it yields CSAMKQGYGYTF.